Reported below is one T cell receptor beta chain. Its cognate antigen is unknown. With a J-beta primer mix and a sample-barcoded 5' primer, a second PCR ran roughly 6 to 11 cycles. Each CDR3 protein is one row after TCRdb ran MiXCR on the 5' RACE reads. Seen here are 1.8 million or so distinct CDR3 sequences, about two fifths observed once, and the top ten hold about 23%. This record belongs to a study of blood T cells in healthy people across ages. Findings of the study overall: Using unsorted PBMCs precluded a conclusive naive versus antigen-experienced comparison. Significant beta diversity loss was already apparent by age approximately 38, declining roughly linearly. Comparison with aged donors showed that long-lived donors had more naive CD4+ cells and higher diversity.

Total RNA was extracted at no less than 6 micrograms per sample. Trimming removed 5 bases from V and 2 bases from J; junction bases left unmatched: 5. This CDR3 is 14 amino acids long. Germline lookup yields CDR1 MNHEY and CDR2 SMNVEV (reference sequence). Sample: blood. This TCR came from a human donor in good health. The chain uses TRBV27 and TRBJ2-7; 8 bases match TRBD1. CDR3 in DNA: TGTGCCAGCAGTGAACCGGGACAGGCCTACGAGCAGTACTTC. This codes for CASSEPGQAYEQYF.